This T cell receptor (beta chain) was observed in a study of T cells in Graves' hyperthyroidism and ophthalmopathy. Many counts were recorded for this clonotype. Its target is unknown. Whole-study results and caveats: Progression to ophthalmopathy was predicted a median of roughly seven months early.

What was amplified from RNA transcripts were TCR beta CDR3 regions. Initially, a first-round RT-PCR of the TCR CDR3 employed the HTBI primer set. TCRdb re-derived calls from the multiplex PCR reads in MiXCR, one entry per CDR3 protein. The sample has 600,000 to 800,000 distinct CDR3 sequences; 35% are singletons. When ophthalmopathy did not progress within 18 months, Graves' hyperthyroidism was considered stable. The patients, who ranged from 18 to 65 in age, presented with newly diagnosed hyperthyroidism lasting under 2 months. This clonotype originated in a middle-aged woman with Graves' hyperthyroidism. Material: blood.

The CDR3 here is CAIKAVDTEAFF. CDR3 nucleotide sequence: TGTGCCATCAAGGCAGTCGACACTGAAGCTTTCTTT. The chain employs TRBV10-3 and TRBJ1-1; no clear D gene. Looked up from germline, CDR1 is ENHRY and CDR2 is SYGVKD. V was clipped by 7 bases and J by 3 bases, with 9 bases between them. The CDR3 totals 12 residues.